The clone carrying this T cell receptor (beta chain) has a handful of counts. Its specificity is not known. The V segment lost 3 bases and the J segment 2 bases; nucleotides outside the gene matches: 9. Germline-derived CDR1 and CDR2 are MGHRA and YSYEKL. The CDR3 is 16 residues long. This record comes from a study of OX40 agonist ivuxolimab in advanced cancers. Repertoires were generated with immunoSEQ multiplex PCR, while TCRdb's copy carries only in-frame clones and drops some. The sample consists of roughly 86,000 clones, roughly 93% of them appearing once. Whole-study results and caveats: Both blood CD4+ and CD8+ T cells showed clonal growth by week 6 at 0.1 to 3.0 mg/kg. Expanded clones tended on average to be more numerous among CD8+ T cells than CD4+.

The clonotype originates from an adult with an advanced solid tumor such as melanoma, head and neck, liver or kidney cancer. J is TRBJ1-2 and V is TRBV4-1; TRBD1 agrees at 7 bases. The sequences come from CD4+ or CD8+ T cells sorted from blood, collected in a trial of the OX40 agonist ivuxolimab. The CDR3 loop reads CASSQLPGQTNYGYTF. In nucleotides, the CDR3 is TGCGCCAGCAGCCAGCTCCCGGGACAGACAAACTATGGCTACACCTTC.